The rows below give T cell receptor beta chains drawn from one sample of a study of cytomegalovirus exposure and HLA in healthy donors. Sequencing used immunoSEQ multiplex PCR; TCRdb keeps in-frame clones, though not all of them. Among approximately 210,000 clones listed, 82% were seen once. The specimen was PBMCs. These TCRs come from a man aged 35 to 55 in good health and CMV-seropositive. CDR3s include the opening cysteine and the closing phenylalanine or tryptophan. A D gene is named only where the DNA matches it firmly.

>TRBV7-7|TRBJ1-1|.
CASSLTDATEAFF
TGTGCCAGCAGCTTAACAGACGCCACTGAAGCTTTCTTT
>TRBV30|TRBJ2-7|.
CAWSPRGSGIYEQYF
TGTGCCTGGAGTCCCCGGGGTAGCGGCATCTACGAGCAGTACTTC
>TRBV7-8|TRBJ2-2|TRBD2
CASSSPRTRDTGELFF
TGTGCCAGCAGCTCTCCCCGGACTAGGGACACCGGGGAGCTGTTTTTT
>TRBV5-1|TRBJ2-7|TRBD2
CASSTGTSGSIDEQYF
TGCGCCAGCAGCACCGGGACTAGCGGGAGTATCGACGAGCAGTACTTC
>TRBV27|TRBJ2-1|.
CASTPQRSSYNEQFF
TGTGCCAGCACCCCCCAGCGGAGCTCCTACAATGAGCAGTTCTTC
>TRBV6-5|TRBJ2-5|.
CASSGVGAAQETQYF
TGTGCCAGCAGTGGGGTAGGAGCGGCTCAAGAGACCCAGTACTTC
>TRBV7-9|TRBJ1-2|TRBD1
CASSPGQTLDYGYTF
TGTGCCAGCAGCCCGGGACAGACCTTAGACTATGGCTACACCTTC
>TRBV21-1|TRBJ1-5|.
CASSPRAPGHHGQPQHF
TGTGCCAGCAGCCCCAGGGCCCCGGGACACCACGGACAGCCCCAGCATTTT
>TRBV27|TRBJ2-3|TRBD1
CASSFYARTGGADTQYF
TGTGCCAGCAGTTTCTACGCCCGGACAGGGGGTGCAGATACGCAGTATTTT
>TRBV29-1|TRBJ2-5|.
CSVEWAQETQYF
TGCAGCGTTGAATGGGCACAAGAGACCCAGTACTTC
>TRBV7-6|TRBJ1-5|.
CASSRGSNQPQHF
TGTGCCAGCAGCAGGGGTAGCAATCAGCCCCAGCATTTT
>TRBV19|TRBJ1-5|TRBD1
CASSDRDSYNQPQHF
TGTGCCAGTAGTGACCGGGACAGCTATAATCAGCCCCAGCATTTT
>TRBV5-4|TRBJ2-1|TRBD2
CASSPRTSVKSYNEQFF
TGTGCCAGCAGCCCCAGGACTAGCGTAAAATCCTACAATGAGCAGTTCTTC
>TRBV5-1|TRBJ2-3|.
CASSFRDSSADTQYF
TGCGCCAGCAGCTTCCGGGACTCCAGCGCAGATACGCAGTATTTT
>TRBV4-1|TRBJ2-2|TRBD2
CASSQLAEGTGELFF
TGCGCCAGCAGCCAGCTAGCGGAGGGCACCGGGGAGCTGTTTTTT
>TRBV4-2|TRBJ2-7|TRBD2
CASSQDRGGRSEQYF
TGTGCCAGCAGCCAAGATCGCGGCGGGAGAAGCGAGCAGTACTTC
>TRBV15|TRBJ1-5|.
CATRTTGPDQPQHF
TGTGCCACCAGAACGACAGGTCCCGATCAGCCCCAGCATTTT
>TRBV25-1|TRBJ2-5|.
CASSIRGGSETQYF
TGTGCCAGCAGTATCCGTGGCGGTTCGGAGACCCAGTACTTC
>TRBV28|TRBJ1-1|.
CASKEGRTEAFF
TGTGCCTCGAAGGAGGGAAGGACTGAAGCTTTCTTT
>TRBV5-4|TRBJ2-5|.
CASSLTSGETQYF
TGTGCCAGCAGCTTGACTAGTGGGGAGACCCAGTACTTC
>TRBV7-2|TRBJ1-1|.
CASSFGTAGTPEAFF
TGTGCCAGCAGCTTTGGGACGGCGGGGACCCCTGAAGCTTTCTTT
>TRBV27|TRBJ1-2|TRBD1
CASSLLPGQGAGYGYTF
TGTGCCAGCAGTTTACTACCGGGACAGGGGGCGGGCTATGGCTACACCTTC
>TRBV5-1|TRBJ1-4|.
CASSLATGTEKLFF
TGCGCCAGCAGCTTGGCCACAGGGACAGAAAAACTGTTTTTT